Listed here are 2 T cell receptor beta chains from one sample, sequenced in a study of immune heterogeneity within non-small cell lung tumors. Using 32 V and 13 J primers, multiplex PCR amplified TCR beta CDR3. TCRdb passed the multiplex PCR reads through MiXCR, listing each CDR3 protein once. The profile shows under 7,000 distinct CDR3 sequences, around 20% of them singletons. Each sample used roughly 600 ng of genomic DNA from bulk tumor tissue. Primary tumors were biopsied several times each, far apart, intraoperatively. Untreated, newly diagnosed non-small cell lung cancer patients underwent curative surgery. The sample taken for sequencing was lung tumor tissue. The receptors come from a female donor with non-small cell lung cancer.

The CDR3 nucleotides are TGTGCCAGCAGCTCCCTTGGGCACACCGGGGAGCTGTTTTTT. This sequence encodes CASSSLGHTGELFF. The chain combines TRBV5-6 with TRBJ2-2, with unresolved D. V lost 3 bases to trimming and J lost 3 bases, with 9 bases between them. Germline CDR1 reads SGHDT; CDR2 reads YYEEEE. The CDR3 covers 14 residues.

This clonotype was found a few times. The chain is built from TRBV11-2 and TRBJ1-1, with TRBD1 matching 9 bases. CDR1 and CDR2 (germline): SGHAT, FQNNGV. V trimming: 5 bases; J trimming: 14 bases; junction bases outside the gene matches: 9. The CDR3 runs to 12 residues. This CDR3 is CASSPAGTGNFF. CDR3 nucleotides: TGTGCCAGCAGCCCAGCGGGGACAGGGAACTTCTTT.